This T cell receptor (beta chain) was sequenced during a study of T cell responses to AZD1222 COVID-19 vaccine. The V end was cut by 1 base, the J end by 0 bases, with 7 bases between. This CDR3 is built from 15 residues. Germline V gives CDR1 SGHAT, CDR2 FQDESV (reference sequence). Profiled with immunoSEQ multiplex PCR; TCRdb holds only in-frame clones, not every one. Of 130,000 or so clones listed, roughly 85% are singletons. Sequenced material: peripheral blood, taken 28 days after the second dose of the MenACWY control vaccine. The chain combines TRBV11-1 with TRBJ2-1; D not resolved. The origin of this receptor is an adult who received the MenACWY meningococcal vaccine as a control. This CDR3 is CASSLDDSSYNEQFF. CDR3 coding DNA: TGTGCCAGCAGCTTAGACGATAGCTCCTACAATGAGCAGTTCTTC.